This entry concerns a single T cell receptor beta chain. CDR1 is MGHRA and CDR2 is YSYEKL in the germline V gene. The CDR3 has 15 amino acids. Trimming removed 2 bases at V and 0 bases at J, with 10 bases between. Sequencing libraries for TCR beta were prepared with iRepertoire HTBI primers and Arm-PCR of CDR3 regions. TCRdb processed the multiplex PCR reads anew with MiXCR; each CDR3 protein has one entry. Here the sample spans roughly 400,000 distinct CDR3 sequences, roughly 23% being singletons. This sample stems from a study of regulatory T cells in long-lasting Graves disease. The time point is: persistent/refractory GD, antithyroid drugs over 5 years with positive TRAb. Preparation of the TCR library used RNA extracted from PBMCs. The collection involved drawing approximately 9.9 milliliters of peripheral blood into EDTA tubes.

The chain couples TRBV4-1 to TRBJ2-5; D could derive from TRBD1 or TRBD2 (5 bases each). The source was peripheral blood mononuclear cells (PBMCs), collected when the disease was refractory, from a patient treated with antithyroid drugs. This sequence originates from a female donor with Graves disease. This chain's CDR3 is CASSQLRGYQETQYF. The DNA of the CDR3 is TGCGCCAGCAGCCAACTACGGGGCTACCAAGAGACCCAGTACTTC.